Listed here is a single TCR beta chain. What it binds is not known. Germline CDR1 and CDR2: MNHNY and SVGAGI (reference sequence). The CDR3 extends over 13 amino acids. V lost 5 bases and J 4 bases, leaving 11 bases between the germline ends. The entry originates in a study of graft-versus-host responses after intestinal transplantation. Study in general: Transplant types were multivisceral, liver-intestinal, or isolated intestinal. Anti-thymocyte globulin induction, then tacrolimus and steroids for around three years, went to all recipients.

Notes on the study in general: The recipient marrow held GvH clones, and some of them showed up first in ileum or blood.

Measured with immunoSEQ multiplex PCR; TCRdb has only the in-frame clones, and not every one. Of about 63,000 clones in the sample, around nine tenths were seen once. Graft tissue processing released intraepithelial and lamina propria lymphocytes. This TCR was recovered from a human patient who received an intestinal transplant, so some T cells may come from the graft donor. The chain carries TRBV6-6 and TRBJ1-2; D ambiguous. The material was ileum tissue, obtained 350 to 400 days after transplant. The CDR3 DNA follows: TGTGCCAGCAGTCATCGACGGAGCTATGGCTACACCTTC. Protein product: CASSHRRSYGYTF.